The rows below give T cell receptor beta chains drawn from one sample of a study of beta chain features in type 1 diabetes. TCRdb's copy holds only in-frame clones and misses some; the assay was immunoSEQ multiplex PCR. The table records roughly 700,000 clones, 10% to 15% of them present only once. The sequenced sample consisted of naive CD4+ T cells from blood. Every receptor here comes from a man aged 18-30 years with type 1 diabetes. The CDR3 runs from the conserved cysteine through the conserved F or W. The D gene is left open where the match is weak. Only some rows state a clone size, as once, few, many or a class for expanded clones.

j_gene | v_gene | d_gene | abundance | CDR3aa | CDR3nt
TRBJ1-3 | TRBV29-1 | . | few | CSARRPSGNTIYF | TGCAGCGCCCGACGTCCCTCTGGAAACACCATATATTTT
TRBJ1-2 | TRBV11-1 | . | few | CASSGRENYGYTF | TGTGCCAGCAGCGGCAGGGAAAACTATGGCTACACCTTC
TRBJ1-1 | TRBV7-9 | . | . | CASCRGNTEAFF | TGTGCCAGCTGCAGGGGGAACACTGAAGCTTTCTTT
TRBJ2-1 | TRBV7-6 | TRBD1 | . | CASSLVGSGGLYNEQFF | TGTGCCAGCAGCTTAGTAGGGTCAGGGGGCCTCTACAATGAGCAGTTCTTC
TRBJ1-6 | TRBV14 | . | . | CASSQDRVGSPLHF | TGTGCCAGCAGCCAAGACAGGGTGGGTTCACCCCTCCACTTT
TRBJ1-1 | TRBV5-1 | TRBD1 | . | CASSFFGQVATEAFF | TGCGCCAGCAGCTTTTTTGGACAGGTAGCCACTGAAGCTTTCTTT
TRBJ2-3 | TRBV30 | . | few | CAWSPISTDTQYF | TGTGCCTGGAGTCCAATAAGTACAGATACGCAGTATTTT
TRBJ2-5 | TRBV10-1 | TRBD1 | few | CAAIENRTGESETQYF | TGCGCCGCTATCGAGAACCGGACAGGGGAGTCGGAGACCCAGTACTTC
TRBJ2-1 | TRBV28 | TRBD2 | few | CASGYSGSSYNEQFF | TGTGCCAGCGGATATAGCGGGTCCTCCTACAATGAGCAGTTCTTC
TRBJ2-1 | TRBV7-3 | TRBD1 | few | CASSPRDSSYNEQFF | TGTGCCAGCAGCCCCCGGGACAGCTCCTACAATGAGCAGTTCTTC
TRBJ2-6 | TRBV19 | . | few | CASSIGRYSGANVLTF | TGTGCCAGTAGTATAGGACGGTACTCTGGGGCCAACGTCCTGACTTTC
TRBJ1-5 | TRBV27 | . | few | CASSPRQVGNQPQHF | TGTGCCAGCAGTCCGAGACAGGTCGGCAATCAGCCCCAGCATTTT
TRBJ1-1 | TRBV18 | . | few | CASSPPSRVLGGAFF | TGTGCCAGCTCACCACCTAGCCGGGTCCTCGGGGGGGCTTTCTTT
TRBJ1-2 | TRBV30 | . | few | CAWRPAGVYGYTF | TGTGCCTGGAGGCCAGCAGGGGTCTATGGCTACACCTTC
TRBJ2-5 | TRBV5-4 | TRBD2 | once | CASSLGGAGGQETQYF | TGTGCCAGCAGCTTAGGTGGAGCGGGGGGGCAAGAGACCCAGTACTTC